One and the same sample provided the 9 T cell receptor beta chains below, sequenced in a study of T cells in localized non-small cell lung cancer. TCRdb's table, derived via immunoSEQ multiplex PCR, lists solely in-frame clones and lacks some. The sample lists some 20,000 clones; around 83% were seen once. Here the sequenced sample was peripheral blood, taken before any cancer treatment. Every receptor here comes from a man aged 40 to 69 with stage I lung adenocarcinoma.

V is TRBV5-1 and J is TRBJ2-3; 10 nucleotides agree with TRBD1. V lost 4 bases and J lost 3; bases outside the gene matches: 2. CDR3 length equals 14 residues. Germline assignment: CDR1 SGHRS and CDR2 YFSETQ. The CDR3 DNA sequence: TGCGCCAGCAGCCGGGACAGGGGAACAGATACGCAGTATTTT. It is translated as CASSRDRGTDTQYF.

This chain uses TRBV19 with TRBJ2-2; D not resolved. From germline, CDR1 is LNHDA and CDR2 SQIVND (reference sequence). This CDR3 comprises 12 residues. Deletions cut 3 bases from V and 7 bases from J, with 6 bases between. This CDR3 reads CASSIVGGELFF. The CDR3 nucleotides read TGTGCCAGTAGTATCGTAGGCGGGGAGCTGTTTTTT.

The chain employs TRBV5-1 and TRBJ2-3; TRBD2 aligns across 10 bases. The CDR3 is 16 residues long. Germline V gene sequence: CDR1 SGHRS, CDR2 YFSETQ. V shed 4 bases and J 2 bases; nucleotides not matched to a gene: 7. The CDR3 DNA reads as TGCGCCAGCAGCCCGGGGACTAGCGAAAACACAGATACGCAGTATTTT. This sequence encodes CASSPGTSENTDTQYF.

The V gene is TRBV10-3, the J gene TRBJ2-4; D ambiguous. V was pared by 6 bases and J by 0 bases, with 9 bases between. The CDR3 runs 14 residues. Germline values: CDR1 ENHRY, CDR2 SYGVKD. The CDR3, as DNA: TGTGCCATCAGCTCTGGTTTAGCCAAAAACATTCAGTACTTC. Residues: CAISSGLAKNIQYF.

The V gene is TRBV5-1, the J gene TRBJ2-7, with 9 nucleotides matching TRBD1. Germline lookup yields CDR1 SGHRS and CDR2 YFSETQ. With V trimmed by 4 bases and J by 6 bases, 8 bases remained unmatched. CDR3 length: 14 amino acids. The CDR3 region has the DNA TGCGCCAGCAGCGCGACCGGGACAGGGACCGAGCAGTACTTC. As protein: CASSATGTGTEQYF.

The chain is built from TRBV4-1 and TRBJ2-1; 13 bases map to TRBD2. Germline CDR1 and CDR2: MGHRA and YSYEKL. The trim removed 5 bases at V and 7 bases at J, leaving 5 bases unmatched. The CDR3 runs to 15 residues. The CDR3 DNA follows: TGCGCCAGCAGCTTGGGACTAGCGGGAAGTAATGAGCAGTTCTTC. It translates to CASSLGLAGSNEQFF.

J is TRBJ1-4 and V is TRBV28, with a possible D match to TRBD1 (6 bases). This CDR3 contains 15 residues. Germline CDR1 MDHEN, CDR2 SYDVKM. The V gene lost 1 base and the J gene lost 8 bases, with 14 bases spanning the gap. In DNA form, the CDR3 reads TGTGCCAGCAGTTTATCAACAGGGCACAGAGAAAAACTGTTTTTT. Translation gives CASSLSTGHREKLFF.

The chain couples TRBV7-2 to TRBJ1-4; D possibly corresponds to TRBD1 (5 bases). Per germline, CDR1 SGHTA and CDR2 FQGNSA. This CDR3 comprises 15 residues. Trimming cost V 5 bases and J 0 bases, with 10 bases left between them. The CDR3 nucleotides are TGTGCCAGCAGCGTAGACAGTGCAACTAATGAAAAACTGTTTTTT. Amino acids: CASSVDSATNEKLFF.

This chain links TRBV27 with TRBJ1-4; D might be TRBD1 (6 bases). Deletions cut 10 bases from V and 4 bases from J, with 13 bases between. CDR1 and CDR2 (germline): MNHEY, SMNVEV (reference sequence). The CDR3 covers 13 residues. CDR3 nucleotides: TGTGCCACCAAAGGACAGTTTAATGAAAAACTGTTTTTT. Amino acid sequence: CATKGQFNEKLFF.